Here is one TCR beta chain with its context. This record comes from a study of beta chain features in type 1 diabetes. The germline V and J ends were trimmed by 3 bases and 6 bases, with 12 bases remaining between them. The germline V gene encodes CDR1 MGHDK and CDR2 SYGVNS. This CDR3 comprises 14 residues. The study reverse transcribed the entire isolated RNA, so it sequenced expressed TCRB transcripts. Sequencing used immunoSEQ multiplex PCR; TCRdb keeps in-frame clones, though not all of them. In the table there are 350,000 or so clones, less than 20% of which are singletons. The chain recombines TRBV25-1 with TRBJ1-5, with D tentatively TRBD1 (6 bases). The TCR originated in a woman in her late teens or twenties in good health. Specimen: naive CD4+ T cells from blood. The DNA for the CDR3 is TGTGCCAGCAGTGATGGGACACTAGTTCAGCCCCAGCATTTT. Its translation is CASSDGTLVQPQHF.